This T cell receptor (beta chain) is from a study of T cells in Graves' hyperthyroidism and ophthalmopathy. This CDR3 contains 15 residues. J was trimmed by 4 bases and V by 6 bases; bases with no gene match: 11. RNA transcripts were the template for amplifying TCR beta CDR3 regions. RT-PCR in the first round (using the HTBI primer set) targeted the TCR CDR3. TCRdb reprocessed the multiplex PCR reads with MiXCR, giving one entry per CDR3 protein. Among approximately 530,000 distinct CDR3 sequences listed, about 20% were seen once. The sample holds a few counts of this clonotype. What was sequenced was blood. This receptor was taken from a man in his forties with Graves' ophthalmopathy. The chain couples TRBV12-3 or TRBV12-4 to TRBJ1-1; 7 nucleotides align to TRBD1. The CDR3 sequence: CASSILGGAGTEAFF. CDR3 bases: TGTGCCAGCAGCATTTTAGGGGGCGCCGGCACTGAAGCTTTCTTT.